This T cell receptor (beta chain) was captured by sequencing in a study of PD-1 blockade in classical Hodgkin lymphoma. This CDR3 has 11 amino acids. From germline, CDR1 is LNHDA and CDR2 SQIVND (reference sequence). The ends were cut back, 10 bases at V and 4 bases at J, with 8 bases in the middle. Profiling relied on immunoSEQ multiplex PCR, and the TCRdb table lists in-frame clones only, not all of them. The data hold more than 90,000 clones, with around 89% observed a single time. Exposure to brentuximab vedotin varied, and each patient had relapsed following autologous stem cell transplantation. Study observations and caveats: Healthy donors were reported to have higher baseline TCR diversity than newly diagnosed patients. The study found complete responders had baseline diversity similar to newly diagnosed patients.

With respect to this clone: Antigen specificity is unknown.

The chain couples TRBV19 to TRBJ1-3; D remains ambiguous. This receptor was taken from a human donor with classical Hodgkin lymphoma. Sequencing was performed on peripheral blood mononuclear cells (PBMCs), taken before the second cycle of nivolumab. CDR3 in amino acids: CATRTGNTIYF. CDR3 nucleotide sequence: TGTGCCACTCGGACGGGAAACACCATATATTTT.